These 8 T cell receptor beta chains share one sample of origin, sequenced in a study of T cell clusters in autoimmune cytopenias. TRB was amplified from roughly 0.25 ug of peripheral blood genomic DNA per sample. Multiplex touch-down PCR amplified TRB using TRB-A and TRB-B pools in one tube. Following a re-call of the multiplex PCR reads, TCRdb has one entry per CDR3 protein and lacks DNA. The sample includes 7,000 or so distinct CDR3 sequences. These data were also reused for a study on T cell repertoires in aging, cancer and after chemotherapy.

The material sequenced was peripheral blood. The source is a human donor in good health.

This clonotype is deemed medium-sized by its frequency. The V and J genes are TRBV19 and TRBJ1-1. Germline V gene lookup returns CDR1 LNHDA and CDR2 SQIVND (reference sequence). CDR3 length equals 13 residues. The CDR3 sequence is CASSIWTGTEAFF.

The chain combines TRBV29-1 with TRBJ2-7; TCRdb's D call, TRBD1, is unchecked because there is no DNA. Germline V lookup: CDR1 SQVTM, CDR2 ANQGSEA. This CDR3 has 11 amino acids. CDR3: CSVVGGYEQYF.

The chain carries TRBV24-1 and TRBJ2-5; the D gene TCRdb calls, TRBD1, cannot be checked with no DNA. Germline V gene lookup returns CDR1 KGHDR and CDR2 SFDVKD. The CDR3 has 15 amino acids. The CDR3 spells CATSDIWGGQETQYF.

This rearrangement joins TRBV19 to TRBJ2-7; TCRdb picks TRBD2, but there is no DNA to check that call. CDR3 length equals 14 residues. From germline, CDR1 is LNHDA and CDR2 SQIVND (reference sequence). CDR3 residues: CASSQIAGAYEQYF.

Judged by frequency, this clonotype is medium-sized. The chain uses TRBV30 and TRBJ1-1; there is no DNA to check the TCRdb D call of TRBD1. Germline V gene data show CDR1 as GTSNPN and CDR2 as SVGIG (reference sequence). The CDR3 totals 13 residues. The CDR3 spells CAWEGQVNTEAFF.

By frequency, this clonotype registers medium-sized. The J gene is TRBJ1-5, the V gene TRBV19; TCRdb reports TRBD1, a call that lacks DNA to check it against. The CDR3 has 16 residues. Germline lookup yields CDR1 LNHDA and CDR2 SQIVND (reference sequence). The CDR3 loop is CASSIEGGTGNQPQHF.

The chain couples TRBV19 to TRBJ1-2; TCRdb's assignment of TRBD1 cannot be checked, as there is no DNA. Germline V CDR1 and CDR2: LNHDA, SQIVND (reference sequence). This CDR3 has 13 amino acids. The CDR3: CATSGTGNYGYTF. Full variable domain (missing parts from reference TRBV19 and TRBJ1-2): DGGITQSPKYLFRKEGQNVTLSCEQNLNHDAMYWYRQDPGQGLRLIYYSQIVNDFQKGDIAEGYSVSREKKESFPLTVTSAQKNPTAFYLCATSGTGNYGYTFGSGTRLTVV.

The chain has TRBV6-1 and TRBJ1-1. The CDR3 is 12 amino acids. The germline gives CDR1 MNHNS, CDR2 SASEGT. CDR3 protein: CASNGPDTEAFF.